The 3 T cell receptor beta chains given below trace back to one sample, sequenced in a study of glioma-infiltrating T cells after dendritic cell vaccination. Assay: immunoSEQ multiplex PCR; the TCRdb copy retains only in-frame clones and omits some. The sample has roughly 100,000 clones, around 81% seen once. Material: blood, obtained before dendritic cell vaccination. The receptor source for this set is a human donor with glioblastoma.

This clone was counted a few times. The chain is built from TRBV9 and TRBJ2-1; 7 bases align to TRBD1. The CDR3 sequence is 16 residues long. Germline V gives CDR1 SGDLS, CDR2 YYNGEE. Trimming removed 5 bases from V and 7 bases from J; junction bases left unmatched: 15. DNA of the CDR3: TGTGCCAGCAGTGATAGGACAGGCCGAAGGATGAATGAGCAGTTCTTC. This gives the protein CASSDRTGRRMNEQFF.

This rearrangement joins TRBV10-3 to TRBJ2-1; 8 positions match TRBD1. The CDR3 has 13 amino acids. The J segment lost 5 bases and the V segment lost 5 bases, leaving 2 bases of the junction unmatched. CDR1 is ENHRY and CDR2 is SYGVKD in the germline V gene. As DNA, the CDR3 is TGTGCCATCAGTACGGGACAGGACAATGAGCAGTTCTTC. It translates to CAISTGQDNEQFF.

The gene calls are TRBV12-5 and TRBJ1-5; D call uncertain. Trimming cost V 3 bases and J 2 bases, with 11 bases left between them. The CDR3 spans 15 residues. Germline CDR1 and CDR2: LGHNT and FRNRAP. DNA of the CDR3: TGTGCTAGTGGTTTTGGGGAGTGGGGCAATCAGCCCCAGCATTTT. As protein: CASGFGEWGNQPQHF.